These 10 T cell receptor beta chains were all obtained from the same sample, sequenced in a study of beta chain features in type 1 diabetes. Broader study findings: Researchers report that Type 1 diabetes patients had moderately but significantly shorter TCRB CDR3s across all four CD4+ subsets.

Their antigens remain unidentified. Every bit of the isolated RNA underwent reverse transcription, so sequencing read expressed TCRB transcripts. Sequencing used immunoSEQ multiplex PCR; TCRdb keeps in-frame clones, though not all of them. The top ten clones hold around 0.5% of a sample with fewer than 200,000 clones, about a tenth of them seen once. The sample was central memory CD4+ T cells from blood. The source is a man under 40 with type 1 diabetes.

The chain employs TRBV7-3 and TRBJ2-2; D might be TRBD2 (5 bases). This CDR3 has 16 residues. Germline CDR1 reads SGHTA; CDR2 reads FQGTGA. Between the trimmed V and J ends, which lost 5 bases and 4 bases, there was a span of 17 bases. The DNA for the CDR3 is TGTGCCAGCAGCCCTTACACGGAGGCTAGCACCGGGGAGCTGTTTTTT. It yields the protein CASSPYTEASTGELFF.

The V and J genes are TRBV13 and TRBJ2-7; 14 nucleotides agree with TRBD2. Germline CDR1 reads PRHDT; CDR2 reads FYEKMQ (reference sequence). Germline trimming cut 5 bases from V and 0 bases from J; bases unmatched to any gene: 3. The CDR3 is 16 amino acids. CDR3 in amino acids: CASSHGLAGGSYEQYF. CDR3 bases: TGTGCCAGCAGCCACGGACTAGCGGGGGGCTCCTACGAGCAGTACTTC.

The chain carries TRBV30 and TRBJ1-2, with TRBD1 identical over 12 bases. The CDR3 loop spans 18 amino acids. V shed 2 bases, J shed 5 bases, and the junction held 15 bases outside the gene matches. From germline, CDR1 is GTSNPN and CDR2 SVGIG (reference sequence). The CDR3 DNA reads TGTGCCTGGAGTAATCTTGTCCCGGGACAGGGGGCGTTATATGGCTACACCTTC. This sequence encodes CAWSNLVPGQGALYGYTF.

The chain has TRBV5-1 and TRBJ2-5; no clear D gene. Matching the DNA end better, TRBJ2-7 makes the J call doubtful. CDR3 length equals 12 residues. Germline CDR1 reads SGHRS; CDR2 reads YFSETQ. CDR3 loop: CASSLTDYEQYF. CDR3 bases: TGCGCCAGCAGCTTGACCGACTACGAGCAGTACTTC.

This clone showed up just a few times. The chain has TRBV12-5 and TRBJ2-7; 9 positions match TRBD1. V was pared by 3 bases and J by 11 bases, with 11 bases of the junction left unmatched. Germline values: CDR1 LGHNT, CDR2 FRNRAP. The CDR3 length is 14 residues. This CDR3 reads CASGFDRGYLREYF. For the CDR3, the DNA is TGTGCTAGTGGTTTTGACAGGGGGTACCTCCGGGAGTACTTC.

This chain uses TRBV29-1 with TRBJ2-2; 12 nucleotides match TRBD1. CDR1 SQVTM and CDR2 ANQGSEA come from the germline V gene. J gave up 4 bases and V 7 bases, and 7 bases lay outside the gene matches. The CDR3 is 15 residues long. CDR3: CSGSGTGGATGELFF. As DNA, the CDR3 is TGCAGCGGATCCGGGACAGGGGGCGCCACCGGGGAGCTGTTTTTT.

The chain carries TRBV29-1 and TRBJ1-5, with D possibly TRBD1 on 5 matching bases. The length of the CDR3 is 13 residues. In germline, CDR1 is SQVTM, CDR2 ANQGSEA. Trimming took 4 bases from V and 7 from J, leaving 14 bases between them. DNA of the CDR3: TGCAGCGTTGCGGCAGGGCCGCGGCAGCCCCAGCATTTT. It encodes CSVAAGPRQPQHF.

This clone has only a few counts. The rearrangement uses TRBV4-3 and TRBJ1-4; tentative D call: TRBD1 (6 bases). Per the germline V gene, CDR1 is LGHNA and CDR2 is YSLEER. The CDR3 totals 15 residues. Trimming removed 0 bases from V and 6 bases from J, with 11 bases in between. The CDR3 reads CASSQDVRGDEKLFF. CDR3 DNA: TGCGCCAGCAGCCAAGATGTCAGGGGTGATGAAAAACTGTTTTTT.

Only a few counts were recorded for this clone. V is TRBV19 and J is TRBJ2-3; 12 positions agree with TRBD2. The CDR3 length is 16 residues. Germline lookup yields CDR1 LNHDA and CDR2 SQIVND (reference sequence). The J segment lost 4 bases and the V segment lost 5 bases, leaving 7 bases of the junction unmatched. This CDR3 reads CASSSRLAGDPDTQYF. The CDR3 DNA reads TGTGCCAGTAGTTCACGACTAGCGGGAGATCCAGATACGCAGTATTTT.

A few counts support this clone. The V and J genes are TRBV14 and TRBJ2-1; 11 positions match TRBD2. The V segment lost 10 bases and the J segment 14 bases; nucleotides outside the gene matches: 10. Germline CDR1 reads SGHDN; CDR2 reads FVKESK. This CDR3 has 12 residues. CDR3 bases: TGTGCCACCGCGACTAGCGGGACGAAGAAGTTCTTC. Translating it yields CATATSGTKKFF.